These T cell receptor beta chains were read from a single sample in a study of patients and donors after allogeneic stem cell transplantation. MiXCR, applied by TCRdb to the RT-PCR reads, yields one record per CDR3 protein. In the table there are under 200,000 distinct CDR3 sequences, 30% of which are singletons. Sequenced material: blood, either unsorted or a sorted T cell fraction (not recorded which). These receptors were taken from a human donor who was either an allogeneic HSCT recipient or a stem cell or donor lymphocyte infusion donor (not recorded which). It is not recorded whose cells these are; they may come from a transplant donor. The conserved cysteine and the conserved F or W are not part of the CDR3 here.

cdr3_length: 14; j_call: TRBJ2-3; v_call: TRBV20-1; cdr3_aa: SARDKGRFYTDTQY
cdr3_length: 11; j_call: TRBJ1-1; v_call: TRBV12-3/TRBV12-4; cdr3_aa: ASSRTDNTEAF
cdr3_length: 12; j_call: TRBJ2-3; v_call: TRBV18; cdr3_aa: ASSPRTSTDTQY
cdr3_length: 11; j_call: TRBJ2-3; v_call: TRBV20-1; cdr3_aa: SAGGDGKYTQY
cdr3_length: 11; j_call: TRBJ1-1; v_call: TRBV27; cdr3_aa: ASSLYDSTEAF
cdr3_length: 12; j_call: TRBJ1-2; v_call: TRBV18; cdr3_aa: ASSPNRGLGGYT
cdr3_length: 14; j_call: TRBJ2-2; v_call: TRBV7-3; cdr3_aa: ASSKLAGGNTGELF
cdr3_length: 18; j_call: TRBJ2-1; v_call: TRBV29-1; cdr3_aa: SVDVPLLALASSSYNEQF
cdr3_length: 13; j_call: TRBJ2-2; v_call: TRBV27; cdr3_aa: ASQYGGSNTGELF
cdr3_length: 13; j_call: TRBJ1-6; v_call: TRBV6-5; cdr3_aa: ASSYGTGGRSPLH
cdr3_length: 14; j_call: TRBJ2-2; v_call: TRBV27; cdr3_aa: ASSFSGTSNTGELF
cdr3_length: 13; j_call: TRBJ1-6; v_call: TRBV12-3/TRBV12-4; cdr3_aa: ASSAGTGDNSPLH
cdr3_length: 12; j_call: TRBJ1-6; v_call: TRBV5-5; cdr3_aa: ASGTGQFNSPLH
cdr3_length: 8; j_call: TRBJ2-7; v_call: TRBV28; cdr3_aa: ASGSYEQY
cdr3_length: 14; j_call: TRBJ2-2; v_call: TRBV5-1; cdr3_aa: ASSLAAGVPGAELF
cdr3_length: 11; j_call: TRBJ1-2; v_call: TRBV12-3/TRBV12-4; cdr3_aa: ASSFEASRGYT